Sequencing of this T cell receptor (beta chain) was carried out in a study of T cell repertoires in cytomegalovirus infection (dated by TCRdb to about 2019). For the study in its entirety: Because public TCR beta signatures pointed to carriage of CMV infection together with the matching HLA type, the HLA type of each donor mattered for the analysis. Results and caveats for the whole study, not just this receptor: In both this cohort and an independent cohort of over 350 donors, the cumulative frequency of public TCR beta family members distinguished carriers of CMV infection plus the relevant HLA type. The ex vivo response was dominated by HLA-C-restricted CMV-specific TCR beta clonotypes, and the single most frequent clonotype in two of eight donors was supplied by these HLA-C-restricted clonotypes.

Instrument used: Illumina HiSeq 1500. TCRdb reworked the public reads: Q25 trimming with fastp, MiXCR clone assembly, productive beta chains retained. CDR3 protein duplicates are merged, each entry listing the most common genes and DNA. The sample table contains about 250,000 distinct CDR3 sequences; only one count was recorded for about a sixth of them. Roughly 45% of the sample belongs to the ten largest clones. Comment on this clonotype: Its antigen remains unidentified. The sample holds no much larger clone one base away, and base qualities are not on file.

CDR1 and CDR2, per the germline V gene, are MDHEN and SYDVKM. The junction carries 17 bases between V and J, which are trimmed by 6 bases and 5 bases respectively. Measured from the cysteine to the phenylalanine, the CDR3 is 15 residues long. The CDR3 DNA has 45 bases and is translated from base 1. The V and J segments used are TRBV28 and TRBJ2-1; a tentative D call is TRBD2 (6 bases match). This receptor was identified in a human donor in good health (CMV status not recorded). Some clones in this sample may be carry-over from other donors' samples. The sample was CD8+ T cells from PBMCs. The CDR3 protein is CASRNNRDWDNEQFF. The sequenced DNA: TGTGCCAGCAGGAATAACCGGGACTGGGACAATGAGCAGTTCTTC.